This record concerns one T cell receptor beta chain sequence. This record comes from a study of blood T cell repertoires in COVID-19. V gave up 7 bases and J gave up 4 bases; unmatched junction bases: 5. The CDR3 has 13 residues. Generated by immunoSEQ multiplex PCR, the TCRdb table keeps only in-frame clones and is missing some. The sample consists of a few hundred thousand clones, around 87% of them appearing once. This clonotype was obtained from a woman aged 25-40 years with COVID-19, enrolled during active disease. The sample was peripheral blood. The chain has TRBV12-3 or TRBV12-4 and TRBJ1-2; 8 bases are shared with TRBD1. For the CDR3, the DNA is TGTGCCAGCACCCCGACAGGGGCCTATGGCTACACCTTC. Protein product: CASTPTGAYGYTF.